This entry concerns a single T cell receptor beta chain. Authors' processing steps: Amplified reference gene primers provided the basis for estimating nucleated cell counts. Profiling relied on immunoSEQ multiplex PCR, and the TCRdb table lists in-frame clones only, not all of them. The D gene and trimming were derived from the DNA, and the V and J assignments and clone size from that table. The sample holds over 120,000 clones, over 70% seen once. This specimen belongs to a study of blood T cell repertoires in COVID-19. V gave up 9 bases and J gave up 7 bases, with 19 bases separating them. CDR1 and CDR2 from the germline V gene are MNHEY and SMNVEV (reference sequence). This CDR3 has 14 amino acids.

The clonotype was recovered from a human donor in a cohort sampled during active COVID-19. The chain joins TRBV27 to TRBJ1-3; possible D gene TRBD1, 5 bases. Specimen: peripheral blood. CDR3 in DNA: TGTGCCAGGAGGACAAAAATGGATGGGAACACCATATATTTT. Translated: CARRTKMDGNTIYF.